A single sample is the source of the 5 T cell receptor beta chains below, sequenced in a study of T cell responses to AZD1222 COVID-19 vaccine. Libraries were prepared by immunoSEQ multiplex PCR; TCRdb keeps only in-frame clonotypes and omits some of them. The sample carries some 70,000 clones, 82% recorded once. This specimen consisted of peripheral blood, obtained on day 0 of AZD1222 vaccination. The receptors were gathered from an adult in good health.

This chain joins TRBV30 and TRBJ2-1; D is undetermined. Trimming stripped 0 bases from V and 6 bases from J, with 12 bases between. CDR1 and CDR2 (germline): GTSNPN, SVGIG (reference sequence). This CDR3 is built from 14 residues. For the CDR3, the DNA is TGTGCCTGGAGTGTAAATAGGTTGCGCAATGAGCAGTTCTTC. This translates into CAWSVNRLRNEQFF.

The chain couples TRBV5-1 to TRBJ2-2; possibly TRBD1 or TRBD2 for D (5 bases each). There are 16 residues in the CDR3. The germline V gene encodes CDR1 SGHRS and CDR2 YFSETQ. V lost 1 base and J lost 1, with 11 bases in between. CDR3 amino acids: CASSLIGTQNTGELFF. CDR3 DNA sequence: TGCGCCAGCAGCTTGATAGGGACCCAGAACACCGGGGAGCTGTTTTTT.

This clone appeared a single time. The chain uses TRBV9 and TRBJ1-2, with a tentative D call TRBD1 (5 bases). Per germline, CDR1 SGDLS and CDR2 YYNGEE. CDR3 size: 15 residues. V was clipped by 0 bases and J by 4 bases, with 13 bases between them. DNA for the CDR3: TGTGCCAGCAGCGTAGAAGTCAGGGCGGGCTATGGCTACACCTTC. It codes for CASSVEVRAGYGYTF.

The V gene is TRBV11-3, the J gene TRBJ2-3; 8 nucleotides match TRBD2. Per germline, CDR1 SGHNT and CDR2 YENEEA. The CDR3 sequence is 16 residues long. Germline trimming cut 2 bases from V and 3 bases from J; bases unmatched to any gene: 7. CDR3 sequence: CASSLTGAGGTDTQYF. The CDR3 nucleotides read TGTGCCAGCAGCTTAACGGGGGCGGGGGGAACAGATACGCAGTATTTT.

The CDR3 sequence is CASSPGDSLTDTQYF. CDR3 nucleotide sequence: TGTGCCAGCAGCCCTGGGGACAGCCTCACAGATACGCAGTATTTT. The chain couples TRBV11-2 to TRBJ2-3; 7 bases agree with TRBD1. This CDR3 has 15 residues. The germline V gene has CDR1 SGHAT and CDR2 FQNNGV. The trim removed 5 bases at V and 2 bases at J, leaving 7 bases unmatched.